The clone carrying this T cell receptor (beta chain) was seen once. The antigen remains unidentified. The entry originates in a study of neoadjuvant nivolumab and ipilimumab in lung cancer. Study-wide points: Resected-tumor TCR richness correlated positively with pretherapy blood richness. TCR clonality did not significantly correlate with pathologic tumor regression. TCR receptors were sequenced in few samples. Resected tumors had greater TCR richness and clonality than uninvolved lung.

Profiling relied on immunoSEQ multiplex PCR, and the TCRdb table lists in-frame clones only, not all of them. The sample yields roughly 18,000 clones, 60% to 85% seen once. The TCR originated in an adult with non-small cell lung cancer. Specimen: tumor tissue, collected after neoadjuvant nivolumab, alone or with ipilimumab, at or shortly before surgery.

CDR3 sequence: CASSQLDTGDDTQYF. In nucleotides, the CDR3 is TGTGCCAGCAGCCAACTAGACACAGGGGATGATACGCAGTATTTT. The chain employs TRBV6-5 and TRBJ2-3; 7 nucleotides line up with TRBD1. Germline lookup yields CDR1 MNHEY and CDR2 SVGAGI. V gave up 6 bases and J gave up 6 bases; unmatched junction bases: 12. CDR3 length: 15 residues.